This T cell receptor beta chain was recovered during a study of vaccination and CD4 T cells after COVID-19. This CDR3 has 16 amino acids. Trimming removed 2 bases from V and 6 bases from J, with 19 bases in between. CDR1 and CDR2 from the germline V gene are SGHVS and FQNEAQ. To note about this clonotype: What it recognizes is unknown.

The treatment: roughly ten-day PBMC culture with coronavirus spike peptide pools or control peptides (ViraFEST assay). At the Johns Hopkins FTIC core, DNA taken from cultured CD4+ T cells was sequenced by way of the Oncomine TCR Beta short-read assay. TCRdb reprocessed the PCR reads with MiXCR, giving one entry per CDR3 protein. The sample lists 12,000 or so distinct CDR3 sequences, 45% to 50% occurring once. V and J are TRBV7-8 and TRBJ1-1; maybe TRBD1 (5 bases). Material for sequencing was CD4+ T cells from blood, cultured in vitro. The TCR originated in a human donor who had recovered from COVID-19. CDR3 residues: CASSLIGGHLESEAFF. For the CDR3, the DNA is TGTGCCAGCAGCTTAATAGGTGGACACCTTGAGTCTGAAGCTTTCTTT.